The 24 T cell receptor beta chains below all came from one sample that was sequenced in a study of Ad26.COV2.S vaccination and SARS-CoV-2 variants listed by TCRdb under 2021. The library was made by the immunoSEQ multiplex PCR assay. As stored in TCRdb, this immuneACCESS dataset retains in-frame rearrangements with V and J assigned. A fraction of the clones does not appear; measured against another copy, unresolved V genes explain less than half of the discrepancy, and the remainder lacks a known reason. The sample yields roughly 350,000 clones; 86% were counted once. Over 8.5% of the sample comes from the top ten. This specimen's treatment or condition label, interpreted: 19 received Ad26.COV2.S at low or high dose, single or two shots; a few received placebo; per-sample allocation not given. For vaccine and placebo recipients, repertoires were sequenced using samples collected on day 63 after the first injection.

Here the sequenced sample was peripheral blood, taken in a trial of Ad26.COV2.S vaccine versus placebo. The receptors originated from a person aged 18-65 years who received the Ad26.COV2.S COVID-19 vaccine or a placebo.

The CDR3 DNA is TGTGCCAGCAGCGCTGGGACTGTGAACGATCAGCCCCAGCATTTT. Amino acids: CASSAGTVNDQPQHF. The chain joins TRBV28 to TRBJ1-5, with a possible D match to TRBD1 (5 bases). The length of the CDR3 is 15 residues. Germline CDR1 MDHEN, CDR2 SYDVKM. V gave up 6 bases and J gave up 5 bases, with 17 bases separating them.

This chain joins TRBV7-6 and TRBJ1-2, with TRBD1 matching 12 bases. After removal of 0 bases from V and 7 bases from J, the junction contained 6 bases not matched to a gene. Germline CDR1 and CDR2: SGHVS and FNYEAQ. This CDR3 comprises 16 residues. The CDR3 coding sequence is TGTGCCAGCAGCTTAGCGCCGGGACAGGGGGCGCGTGGCTACACCTTC. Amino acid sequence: CASSLAPGQGARGYTF.

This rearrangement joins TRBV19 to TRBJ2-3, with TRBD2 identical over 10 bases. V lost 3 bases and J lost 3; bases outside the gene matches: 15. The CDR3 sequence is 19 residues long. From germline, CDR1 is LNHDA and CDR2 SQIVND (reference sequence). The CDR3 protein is CASSILGLAGGQTTDTQYF. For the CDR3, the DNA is TGTGCCAGTAGTATTCTGGGGTTAGCGGGGGGCCAGACGACAGATACGCAGTATTTT.

The CDR3 sequence: CASSTRQGSHNEQFF. CDR3 DNA: TGTGCCAGTAGTACCCGACAGGGGTCCCACAATGAGCAGTTCTTC. This chain connects TRBV19 to TRBJ2-1; 8 nucleotides line up with TRBD1. The V segment lost 4 bases and the J segment 5 bases; nucleotides outside the gene matches: 7. This CDR3 region has 15 residues. CDR1 and CDR2 (germline): LNHDA, SQIVND (reference sequence).

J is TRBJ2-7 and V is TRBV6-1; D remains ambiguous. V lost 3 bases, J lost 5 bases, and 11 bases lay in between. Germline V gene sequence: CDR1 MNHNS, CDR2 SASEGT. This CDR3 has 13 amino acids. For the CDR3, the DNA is TGTGCCAGCAGTGAGTCCCCTACCCACGAGCAGTACTTC. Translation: CASSESPTHEQYF.

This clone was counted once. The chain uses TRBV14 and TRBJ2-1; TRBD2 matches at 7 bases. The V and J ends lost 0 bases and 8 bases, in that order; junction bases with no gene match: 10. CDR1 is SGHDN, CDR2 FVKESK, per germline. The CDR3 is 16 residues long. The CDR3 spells CASSQDSRRGSYEQFF. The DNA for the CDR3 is TGTGCCAGCAGCCAAGATTCGCGGCGGGGGTCCTATGAGCAGTTCTTC. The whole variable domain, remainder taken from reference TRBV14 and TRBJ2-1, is EAGVTQFPSHSVIEKGQTVTLRCDPISGHDNLYWYRRVMGKEIKFLLHFVKESKQDESGMPNNRFLAERTGGTYSTLKVQPAELEDSGVYFCASSQDSRRGSYEQFFGPGTRLTVL.

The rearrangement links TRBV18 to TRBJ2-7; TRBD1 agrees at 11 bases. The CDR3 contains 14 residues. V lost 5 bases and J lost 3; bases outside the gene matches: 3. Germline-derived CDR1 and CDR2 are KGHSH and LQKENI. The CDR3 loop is CASSGGTGGYEQYF. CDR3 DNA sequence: TGTGCCAGCTCAGGCGGGACAGGGGGCTACGAGCAGTACTTC.

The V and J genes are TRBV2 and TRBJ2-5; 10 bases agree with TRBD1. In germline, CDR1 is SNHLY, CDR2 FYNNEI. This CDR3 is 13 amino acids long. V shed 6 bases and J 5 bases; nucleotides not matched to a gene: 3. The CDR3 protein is CASRTGGMETQYF. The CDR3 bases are TGTGCCAGCAGGACAGGGGGCATGGAGACCCAGTACTTC.

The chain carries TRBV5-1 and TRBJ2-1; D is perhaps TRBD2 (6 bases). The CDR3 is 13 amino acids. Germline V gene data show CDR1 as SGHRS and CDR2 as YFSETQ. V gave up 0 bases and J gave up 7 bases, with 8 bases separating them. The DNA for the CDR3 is TGCGCCAGCAGCTTGGGGCTAGCGAATGAGCAGTTCTTC. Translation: CASSLGLANEQFF. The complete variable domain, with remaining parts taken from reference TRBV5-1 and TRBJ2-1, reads KAGVTQTPRYLIKTRGQQVTLSCSPISGHRSVSWYQQTPGQGLQFLFEYFSETQRNKGNFPGRFSGRQFSNSRSEMNVSTLELGDSALYLCASSLGLANEQFFGPGTRLTVL.

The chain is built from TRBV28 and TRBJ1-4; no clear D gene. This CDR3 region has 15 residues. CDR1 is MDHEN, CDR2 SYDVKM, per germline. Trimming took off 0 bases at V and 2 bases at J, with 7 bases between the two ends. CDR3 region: CASSLWKGTNEKLFF. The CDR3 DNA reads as TGTGCCAGCAGTTTATGGAAGGGCACTAATGAAAAACTGTTTTTT.

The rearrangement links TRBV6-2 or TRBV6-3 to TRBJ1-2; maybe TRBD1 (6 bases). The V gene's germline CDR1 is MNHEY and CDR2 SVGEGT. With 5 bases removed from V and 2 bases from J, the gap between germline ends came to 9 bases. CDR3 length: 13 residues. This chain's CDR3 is CASSVQGNYGYTF. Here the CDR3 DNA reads TGTGCCAGCAGTGTACAGGGAAACTATGGCTACACCTTC.

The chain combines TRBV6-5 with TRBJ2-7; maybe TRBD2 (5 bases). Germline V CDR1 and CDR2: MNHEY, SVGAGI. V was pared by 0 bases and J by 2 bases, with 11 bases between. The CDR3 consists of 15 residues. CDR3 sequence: CASSYSLDGTYEQYF. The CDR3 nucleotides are TGTGCCAGCAGTTACTCTTTGGACGGGACCTACGAGCAGTACTTC.

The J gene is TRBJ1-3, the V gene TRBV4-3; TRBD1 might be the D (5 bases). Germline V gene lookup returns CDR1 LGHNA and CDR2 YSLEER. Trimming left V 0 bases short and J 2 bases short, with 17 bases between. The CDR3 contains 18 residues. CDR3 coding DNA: TGCGCCAGCAGCCAAGATCTACCCTCCGGGGGAACTGGAAACACCATATATTTT. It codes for CASSQDLPSGGTGNTIYF.

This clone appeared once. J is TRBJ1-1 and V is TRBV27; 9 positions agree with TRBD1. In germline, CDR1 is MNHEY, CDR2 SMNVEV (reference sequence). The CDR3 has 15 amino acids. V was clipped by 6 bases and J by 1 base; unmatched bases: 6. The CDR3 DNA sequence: TGTGCCAGCAGACCTCCGGACAGGGGGAACACTGAAGCTTTCTTT. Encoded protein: CASRPPDRGNTEAFF.

The CDR3, as DNA: TGTGCCAGCTCACGGGACAGCGGGACAGATACGCAGTATTTT. Amino acids: CASSRDSGTDTQYF. This rearrangement joins TRBV18 to TRBJ2-3, with TRBD1 as a possible D gene (7 bases). V was trimmed by 4 bases and J by 3 bases, leaving 11 bases between them. Germline CDR1 reads KGHSH; CDR2 reads LQKENI. This CDR3 spans 14 amino acids. The variable domain in full, with the rest retrieved from reference TRBV18 and TRBJ2-3, is NAGVMQNPRHLVRRRGQEARLRCSPMKGHSHVYWYRQLPEEGLKFMVYLQKENIIDESGMPKERFSAEFPKEGPSILRIQQVVRGDSAAYFCASSRDSGTDTQYFGPGTRLTVL.

The CDR3 here is CAISAGRVPDTQYF. The CDR3 DNA is TGTGCCATCAGTGCGGGCAGGGTACCGGATACGCAGTATTTT. This rearrangement joins TRBV10-3 to TRBJ2-3, with a possible D match to TRBD1 (5 bases). V lost 4 bases and J lost 6, with 14 bases in between. The V gene's germline CDR1 is ENHRY and CDR2 SYGVKD. CDR3 length equals 14 residues.

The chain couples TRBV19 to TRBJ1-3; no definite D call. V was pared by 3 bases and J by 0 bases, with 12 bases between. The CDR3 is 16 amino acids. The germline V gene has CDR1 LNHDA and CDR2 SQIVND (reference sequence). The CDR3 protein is CASSIGLTNSGNTIYF. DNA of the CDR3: TGTGCCAGTAGTATCGGCCTGACGAACTCTGGAAACACCATATATTTT. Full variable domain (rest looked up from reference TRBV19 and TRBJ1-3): DGGITQSPKYLFRKEGQNVTLSCEQNLNHDAMYWYRQDPGQGLRLIYYSQIVNDFQKGDIAEGYSVSREKKESFPLTVTSAQKNPTAFYLCASSIGLTNSGNTIYFGEGSWLTVV.

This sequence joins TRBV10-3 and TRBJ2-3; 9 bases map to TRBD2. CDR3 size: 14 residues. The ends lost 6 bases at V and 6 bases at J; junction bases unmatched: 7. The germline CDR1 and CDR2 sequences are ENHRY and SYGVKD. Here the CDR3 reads CAIRAGGSSDTQYF. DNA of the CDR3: TGTGCCATCAGGGCGGGGGGGTCATCGGATACGCAGTATTTT.

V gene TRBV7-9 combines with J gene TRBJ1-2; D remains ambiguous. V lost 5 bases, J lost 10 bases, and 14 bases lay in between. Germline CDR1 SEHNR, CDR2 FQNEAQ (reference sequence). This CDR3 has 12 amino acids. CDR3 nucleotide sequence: TGTGCCAGCAGCCTACCCCAGGCCCCCTACACCTTC. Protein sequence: CASSLPQAPYTF.

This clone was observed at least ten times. As DNA, the CDR3 is TGTGCCAGCAGTTACTCCGGGGAGAGCTCCTACGAGCAGTACTTC. Translating it yields CASSYSGESSYEQYF. The V and J genes are TRBV6-2 or TRBV6-3 and TRBJ2-7, with a tentative D call TRBD2 (5 bases). V was trimmed by 0 bases and J by 0 bases, leaving 9 bases between them. Germline CDR1 MNHEY, CDR2 SVGEGT. CDR3 length equals 15 residues.

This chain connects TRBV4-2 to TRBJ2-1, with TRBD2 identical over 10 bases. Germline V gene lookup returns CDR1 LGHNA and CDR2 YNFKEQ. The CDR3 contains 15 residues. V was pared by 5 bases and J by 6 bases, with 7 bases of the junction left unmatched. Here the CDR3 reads CASSYPGLASNEQFF. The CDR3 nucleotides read TGTGCCAGCAGCTATCCGGGACTAGCGTCCAATGAGCAGTTCTTC.

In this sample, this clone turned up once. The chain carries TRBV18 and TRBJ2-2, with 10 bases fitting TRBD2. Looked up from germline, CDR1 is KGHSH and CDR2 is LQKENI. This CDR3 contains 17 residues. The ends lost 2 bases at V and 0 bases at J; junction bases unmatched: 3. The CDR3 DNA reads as TGTGCCAGCTCACCATTAGCGGGAGGCTCGAACACCGGGGAGCTGTTTTTT. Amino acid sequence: CASSPLAGGSNTGELFF.

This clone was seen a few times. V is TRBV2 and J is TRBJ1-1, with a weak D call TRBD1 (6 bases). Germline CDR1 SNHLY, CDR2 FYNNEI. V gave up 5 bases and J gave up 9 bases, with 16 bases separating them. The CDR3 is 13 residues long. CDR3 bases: TGTGCCAGCAGTCCCGGGACACTCCCAAAAGCTTTCTTT. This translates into CASSPGTLPKAFF.

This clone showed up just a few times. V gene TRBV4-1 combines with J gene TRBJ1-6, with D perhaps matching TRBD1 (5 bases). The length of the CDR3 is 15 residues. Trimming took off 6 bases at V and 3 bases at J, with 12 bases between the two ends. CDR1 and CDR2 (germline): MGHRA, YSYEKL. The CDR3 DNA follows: TGCGCCAGCAGGGATTGGCAGGGCTATAATTCACCCCTCCACTTT. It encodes CASRDWQGYNSPLHF.